This T cell receptor (beta chain) derives from a study of breast tumors, draining lymph nodes, adjacent tissues. TCRdb itself ran the multiplex PCR reads through MiXCR, one entry per CDR3 protein. The table includes under 85,000 distinct CDR3 sequences, under 25% detected once. The lymph nodes were axillary draining lymph nodes from breast cancer patients. This CDR3 contains 14 residues. CDR1 SGHAT and CDR2 FQNNGV come from the germline V gene. The junction had 2 bases not matched to a gene; V was cut back by 1 base and J by 4 bases. This clonotype has at least ten counts. Its antigen remains unidentified. Findings and caveats of the study: The lymph node origin of tumor T cells was framed as consistent with a hypothesis, not demonstrated. Tumor and nontumor repertoires were significantly more similar in luminal-like than in basal-like breast cancer. Data fit most tumor T cells coming from lymph node, expanding in tumor.

This receptor was obtained from a female donor with breast cancer. Some clones in this sample may be carry-over from other donors' samples. Input material: axillary lymph node tissue. This chain connects TRBV11-2 to TRBJ2-3, with 7 bases fitting TRBD2. The CDR3 reads CASSLAAGADTQYF. In nucleotides, the CDR3 is TGTGCCAGCAGCTTAGCCGCGGGAGCAGATACGCAGTATTTT.